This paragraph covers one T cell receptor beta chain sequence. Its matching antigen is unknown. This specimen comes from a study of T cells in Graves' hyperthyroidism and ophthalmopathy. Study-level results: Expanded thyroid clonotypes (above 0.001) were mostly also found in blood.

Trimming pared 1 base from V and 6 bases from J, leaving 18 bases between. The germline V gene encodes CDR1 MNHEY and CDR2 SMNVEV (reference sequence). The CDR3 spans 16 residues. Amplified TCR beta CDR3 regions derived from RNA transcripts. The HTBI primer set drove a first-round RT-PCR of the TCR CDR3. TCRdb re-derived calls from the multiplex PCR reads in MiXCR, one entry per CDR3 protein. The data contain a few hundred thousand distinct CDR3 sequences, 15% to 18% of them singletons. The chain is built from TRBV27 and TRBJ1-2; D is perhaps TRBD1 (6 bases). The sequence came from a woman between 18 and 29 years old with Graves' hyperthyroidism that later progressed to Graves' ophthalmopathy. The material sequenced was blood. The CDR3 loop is CASSLWPETEGDGYTF. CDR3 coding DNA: TGTGCCAGCAGTTTATGGCCTGAGACAGAGGGGGATGGCTACACCTTC.